Below, 21 T cell receptor beta chains from the same sample are listed, as sequenced in a study of cytomegalovirus exposure and HLA in healthy donors. TCRdb's table, derived via immunoSEQ multiplex PCR, lists solely in-frame clones and lacks some. The sample lists approximately 260,000 clones; approximately 83% were seen once. Sequencing input: PBMCs. The receptors stem from a woman in her twenties or thirties in good health and CMV-seropositive.

The rearrangement uses TRBV27 and TRBJ2-3; TRBD2 matches at 8 bases. V trimming: 7 bases; J trimming: 10 bases; junction bases outside the gene matches: 10. In germline, CDR1 is MNHEY, CDR2 SMNVEV (reference sequence). The CDR3 loop spans 13 amino acids. The CDR3 region has the DNA TGTGCCAGCACCCAGGGCGGGAGGAATCCGCAGTATTTT. Amino acid sequence: CASTQGGRNPQYF.

The gene calls are TRBV6-5 and TRBJ1-2, with 12 bases aligning to TRBD1. This CDR3 has 15 amino acids. The V gene's germline CDR1 is MNHEY and CDR2 SVGAGI. J was trimmed by 6 bases and V by 6 bases; bases with no gene match: 8. CDR3 residues: CASRGSGQGANGYTF. CDR3 nucleotides: TGTGCCAGCAGGGGATCGGGACAGGGGGCAAATGGCTACACCTTC.

This chain uses TRBV6-6 with TRBJ2-3; no definite D call. Germline-derived CDR1 and CDR2 are MNHNY and SVGAGI (reference sequence). Trimming removed 6 bases from V and 3 bases from J, with 10 bases in between. CDR3 length: 13 residues. The CDR3 DNA follows: TGTGCCAGCAGCCGGTTGGAGACAGATACGCAGTATTTT. Amino acids: CASSRLETDTQYF.

The J gene is TRBJ2-2, the V gene TRBV29-1; D is possibly TRBD2 (7 bases). Looked up from germline, CDR1 is SQVTM and CDR2 is ANQGSEA. The CDR3 extends over 14 amino acids. The V end lost 5 bases, the J end lost 5 bases, and 15 bases lay between the germline ends. The CDR3 DNA is TGCAGCGTTAGGGGGGGGATCAAAACCGGGGAGCTGTTTTTT. Its translation: CSVRGGIKTGELFF.

This clone was counted only a few times. J is TRBJ1-1 and V is TRBV14; unclear D gene. The CDR3 has 14 amino acids. Germline values: CDR1 SGHDN, CDR2 FVKESK. V shed 3 bases and J shed 1 base, with 9 bases lying between them. The CDR3 loop is CASSQVGGNTEAFF. DNA for the CDR3: TGTGCCAGCAGCCAGGTAGGAGGGAACACTGAAGCTTTCTTT.

The V and J genes are TRBV5-6 and TRBJ2-1; D gene uncertain. The germline gives CDR1 SGHDT, CDR2 YYEEEE. Trimming removed 2 bases from V and 2 bases from J, with 20 bases in between. The CDR3 spans 18 residues. The chain's CDR3 is CASSFSLALTVPYNEQFF. The CDR3 bases are TGTGCCAGCAGCTTTAGTTTAGCCTTAACGGTTCCCTACAATGAGCAGTTCTTC. Using reference TRBV5-6 and TRBJ2-1 for the parts outside the CDR3, the full variable domain is DAGVTQSPTHLIKTRGQQVTLRCSPKSGHDTVSWYQQALGQGPQFIFQYYEEEERQRGNFPDRFSGHQFPNYSSELNVNALLLGDSALYLCASSFSLALTVPYNEQFFGPGTRLTVL.

The chain employs TRBV5-8 and TRBJ2-7, with 10 nucleotides matching TRBD1. This CDR3 has 14 amino acids. The junction had 4 bases not matched to a gene; V was cut back by 4 bases and J by 3 bases. CDR1 SGHTS and CDR2 YDEGEE come from the germline V gene. The CDR3 sequence is CASSARTGGYEQYF. In nucleotides, the CDR3 is TGTGCCAGCAGCGCAAGGACAGGGGGCTACGAGCAGTACTTC.

This clone was picked up one time. V and J are TRBV7-3 and TRBJ2-2; no definite D call. Germline CDR1 and CDR2: SGHTA and FQGTGA. The CDR3 length is 12 residues. The V and J ends lost 2 bases and 6 bases respectively, with 4 bases between them. The CDR3 DNA is TGTGCCAGCAGCTTATCCTCCGGGGAGCTGTTTTTT. Protein sequence: CASSLSSGELFF.

The gene calls are TRBV29-1 and TRBJ2-7; 8 nucleotides match TRBD1. Germline lookup yields CDR1 SQVTM and CDR2 ANQGSEA. V was pared by 6 bases and J by 4 bases, with 14 bases of the junction left unmatched. The CDR3 runs to 15 residues. In DNA, the CDR3 is TGCAGCGTCAAGCAACCAGGGGGCGCATTTTACGAGCAGTACTTC. Its translation: CSVKQPGGAFYEQYF.

This sequence joins TRBV9 and TRBJ2-3; 9 bases fit TRBD1. V was pared by 0 bases and J by 2 bases, with 4 bases of the junction left unmatched. Germline assignment: CDR1 SGDLS and CDR2 YYNGEE. This CDR3 contains 16 residues. This chain's CDR3 is CASSVDNRGPTDTQYF. CDR3 bases: TGTGCCAGCAGCGTAGACAACAGGGGGCCCACAGATACGCAGTATTTT.

This clone occurred once. The chain uses TRBV13 and TRBJ2-1, with TRBD2 matching 9 bases. V gave up 7 bases and J gave up 0 bases; unmatched junction bases: 4. The germline CDR1 and CDR2 sequences are PRHDT and FYEKMQ (reference sequence). The CDR3 covers 15 residues. The CDR3 region is CASMAGGPSYNEQFF. CDR3 in DNA: TGTGCCAGCATGGCGGGAGGGCCCTCCTACAATGAGCAGTTCTTC.

The chain carries TRBV6-5 and TRBJ2-3; 11 bases map to TRBD2. The junction had 9 bases not matched to a gene; V was cut back by 6 bases and J by 7 bases. This CDR3 is built from 15 residues. The germline gives CDR1 MNHEY, CDR2 SVGAGI. CDR3 bases: TGTGCCAGCAGGGGTCTAGCGGGAGGCCCTTATACGCAGTATTTT. Translating gives CASRGLAGGPYTQYF.

This chain links TRBV9 with TRBJ2-2, with TRBD2 matching over 10 bases. V trimming: 4 bases; J trimming: 1 base; junction bases outside the gene matches: 10. Germline CDR1 SGDLS, CDR2 YYNGEE. CDR3 size: 18 residues. The CDR3 DNA reads TGTGCCAGCAGCTACATACGAGCGGGAGGGTTGAACACCGGGGAGCTGTTTTTT. Translated, it gives CASSYIRAGGLNTGELFF.

The J gene is TRBJ2-1, the V gene TRBV7-6; weak D call: TRBD2 (6 bases). This CDR3 contains 15 residues. Germline CDR1 SGHVS, CDR2 FNYEAQ. The V gene lost 4 bases and the J gene lost 1 base, with 11 bases spanning the gap. The CDR3 loop is CASSYLATSYNEQFF. CDR3 sequence (DNA): TGTGCCAGCAGCTACCTAGCGACTTCCTACAATGAGCAGTTCTTC.

The V and J genes are TRBV2 and TRBJ1-1; 8 bases align to TRBD1. V shed 3 bases and J 10 bases; nucleotides not matched to a gene: 7. This CDR3 region has 13 residues. Looked up from germline, CDR1 is SNHLY and CDR2 is FYNNEI. The CDR3 is CASSEALQGGAFF. The CDR3 DNA follows: TGTGCCAGCAGTGAGGCGCTACAGGGGGGAGCTTTCTTT.

This clone was counted between two and nine times. The chain joins TRBV2 to TRBJ1-1; TRBD1 aligns across 7 bases. The V segment lost 6 bases and the J segment 6 bases; nucleotides outside the gene matches: 7. CDR1 SNHLY and CDR2 FYNNEI come from the germline V gene. This CDR3 region has 13 residues. The CDR3 loop is CASRKTQGAEAFF. The CDR3 DNA reads TGTGCCAGCAGGAAGACTCAGGGGGCTGAAGCTTTCTTT.

The genes are TRBV18 and TRBJ1-2, with unresolved D. In germline, CDR1 is KGHSH, CDR2 LQKENI. With 3 bases removed from V and 2 bases from J, the gap between germline ends came to 10 bases. This CDR3 has 14 residues. The CDR3 here is CASSPPTVNYGYTF. The CDR3 DNA follows: TGTGCCAGCTCACCTCCAACGGTCAACTATGGCTACACCTTC.

This sequence joins TRBV19 and TRBJ1-2, with TRBD1 matching over 7 bases. The CDR3 extends over 13 amino acids. Germline trimming cut 4 bases from V and 4 bases from J; bases unmatched to any gene: 3. CDR1 is LNHDA, CDR2 SQIVND, per germline (reference sequence). CDR3 bases: TGTGCCAGTAGTAGATGGGACAGCTATGGCTACACCTTC. Residues: CASSRWDSYGYTF. Filled out from reference TRBV19 and TRBJ1-2, the complete variable domain reads DGGITQSPKYLFRKEGQNVTLSCEQNLNHDAMYWYRQDPGQGLRLIYYSQIVNDFQKGDIAEGYSVSREKKESFPLTVTSAQKNPTAFYLCASSRWDSYGYTFGSGTRLTVV.

V is TRBV7-9 and J is TRBJ1-3, with 7 nucleotides matching TRBD1. The CDR3 sequence is 14 residues long. Germline-derived CDR1 and CDR2 are SEHNR and FQNEAQ (reference sequence). V lost 3 bases and J lost 5; bases outside the gene matches: 4. For the CDR3, the DNA is TGTGCCAGCAGCTTTTCAGGGGGGAGAAACACCATATATTTT. Translated, it gives CASSFSGGRNTIYF.

This rearrangement joins TRBV7-9 to TRBJ2-3; 14 nucleotides align to TRBD2. The germline CDR1 and CDR2 sequences are SEHNR and FQNEAQ (reference sequence). Trimming removed 5 bases from V and 5 bases from J; junction bases left unmatched: 3. The CDR3 loop spans 15 amino acids. For the CDR3, the DNA is TGTGCCAGCAGCAGGGGACTAGCGGGAGAAGATACGCAGTATTTT. This translates into CASSRGLAGEDTQYF.

The chain combines TRBV14 with TRBJ2-7; perhaps TRBD1 as D (6 bases). The germline V and J ends were trimmed by 1 base and 4 bases, with 11 bases remaining between them. Per the germline V gene, CDR1 is SGHDN and CDR2 is FVKESK. The CDR3 is made up of 14 amino acids. The CDR3 DNA sequence: TGTGCCAGCAGCCAAGCGAAGGGGGATTACGAGCAGTACTTC. This gives the protein CASSQAKGDYEQYF.